This T cell receptor beta chain was identified in a study of OX40 agonist ivuxolimab in advanced cancers. Turning to the study itself: Aged about 20 to 80 with a mean of about 60 years, they were 82.7% male. Patients with prior anti-PD-1, anti-PD-L1 or anti-CTLA-4 therapy were eligible; 40% to 45% had some.

Trimming removed 4 bases from V and 1 base from J, with 14 bases in between. Germline V gene lookup returns CDR1 MDHEN and CDR2 SYDVKM. The CDR3 sequence is 16 residues long. Study-level points and caveats: Researchers report that CD8+ T cells had, on average, more expanded clones than CD4+.

Sequencing used immunoSEQ multiplex PCR; TCRdb keeps in-frame clones, though not all of them. This table has about 140,000 clones, less than 95% appearing once. Points on this clone: The antigen is undetermined.

V and J are TRBV28 and TRBJ1-5, with TRBD1 as a possible D gene (5 bases). The specimen comprised CD4+ or CD8+ T cells sorted from blood, sampled in a trial of the OX40 agonist ivuxolimab. The TCR comes from an adult with an advanced solid tumor such as melanoma, head and neck, liver or kidney cancer. The DNA of the CDR3 is TGTGCCAGCAGTTCCGGGACCTTCCGGAGCAATCAGCCCCAGCATTTT. Translated, it gives CASSSGTFRSNQPQHF.